A selection of T cell receptor beta chains follows, all from one sample in a study of blood T cell repertoires in COVID-19. TCRdb keeps only in-frame clones here, not all; method: immunoSEQ multiplex PCR. The sample yields 210,000 or so clones, roughly four fifths seen once. The sample was peripheral blood. The receptors derive from a woman aged 40 to 50 with acute or convalescent COVID-19. CDR3s include the opening cysteine and the closing phenylalanine or tryptophan. Each record gives: V gene, D gene, J gene, clone size, CDR3 DNA, CDR3 protein. D genes are given only for firm matches. Size tells how often a clone was seen (once, few, many) or the class of an expanded clone, and some rows leave it out.

V gene: TRBV6-5; D gene: -; J gene: TRBJ2-3; clone size: -; CDR3 DNA: TGTGCCAGCAGTTACCGGGGCACAGATACGCAGTATTTT; CDR3 protein: CASSYRGTDTQYF
V gene: TRBV6-5; D gene: -; J gene: TRBJ1-5; clone size: -; CDR3 DNA: TGTGCCAGCTCCGACAGAACTAATCAGCCCCAGCATTTT; CDR3 protein: CASSDRTNQPQHF
V gene: TRBV30; D gene: -; J gene: TRBJ1-2; clone size: -; CDR3 DNA: TGTGCCTGGAGGACCCCCGGCAGGGACTATGGCTACACCTTC; CDR3 protein: CAWRTPGRDYGYTF
V gene: TRBV7-6; D gene: TRBD1; J gene: TRBJ2-1; clone size: many; CDR3 DNA: TGTGCCAGCAGCTTGAATTGGACAGGGATGGATGAGCAGTTCTTC; CDR3 protein: CASSLNWTGMDEQFF
V gene: TRBV30; D gene: TRBD1; J gene: TRBJ1-2; clone size: few; CDR3 DNA: TGTGCCTGGAGAGCTCCGGGACAGGGGCCGAACACCTTC; CDR3 protein: CAWRAPGQGPNTF
V gene: TRBV6-5; D gene: -; J gene: TRBJ1-1; clone size: -; CDR3 DNA: TGTGCCATCAGACCCGCGGGCAGCGGCGAAGCTTTCTTT; CDR3 protein: CAIRPAGSGEAFF
V gene: TRBV19; D gene: -; J gene: TRBJ1-2; clone size: -; CDR3 DNA: TGTGCCAGTAGACAGGGTGGTCATGGCTACACCTTC; CDR3 protein: CASRQGGHGYTF
V gene: TRBV2; D gene: -; J gene: TRBJ2-7; clone size: -; CDR3 DNA: TGTGCCAGCAGCGTCCACGGGGGGCCCGCCTACGAGCAGTACTTC; CDR3 protein: CASSVHGGPAYEQYF
V gene: TRBV5-4; D gene: TRBD2; J gene: TRBJ2-7; clone size: -; CDR3 DNA: TGTGCCAGCAGCTCGTGGCCCAAGGGACTAGCCTCCGAGCAGTACTTC; CDR3 protein: CASSSWPKGLASEQYF
V gene: TRBV10-3; D gene: -; J gene: TRBJ1-2; clone size: -; CDR3 DNA: TGTGCCATCAGTGATGAGGGAGACTATGGCTACACCTTC; CDR3 protein: CAISDEGDYGYTF
V gene: TRBV6-5; D gene: TRBD1; J gene: TRBJ1-2; clone size: -; CDR3 DNA: TGTGCCAGCAGCAGGACAGGGAACTATGGCTACACCTTC; CDR3 protein: CASSRTGNYGYTF
V gene: TRBV5-6; D gene: -; J gene: TRBJ1-2; clone size: -; CDR3 DNA: TGTGCCAGCAGCTTAGCCGGGACAACACTTGGTGGCTACACCTTC; CDR3 protein: CASSLAGTTLGGYTF
V gene: TRBV4-1; D gene: -; J gene: TRBJ1-2; clone size: -; CDR3 DNA: TGCGCCAGCAGCCAAGACAGGCTCATGGGCTACACCTTC; CDR3 protein: CASSQDRLMGYTF
V gene: TRBV24-1; D gene: -; J gene: TRBJ2-3; clone size: -; CDR3 DNA: TGTGCCACCAGAGGGGCTAGCACAGATACGCAGTATTTT; CDR3 protein: CATRGASTDTQYF
V gene: TRBV2; D gene: -; J gene: TRBJ2-1; clone size: -; CDR3 DNA: TGTGCCAGCCACCTTGGGAGGGGGGCCTCCTACAATGAGCAGTTCTTC; CDR3 protein: CASHLGRGASYNEQFF
V gene: TRBV7-2; D gene: TRBD1; J gene: TRBJ2-5; clone size: -; CDR3 DNA: TGTGCCAGCAGCCTTCACAGGGGTCAAGAGACCCAGTACTTC; CDR3 protein: CASSLHRGQETQYF
V gene: TRBV30; D gene: -; J gene: TRBJ2-1; clone size: -; CDR3 DNA: TGTGCCTGCCTTGCCCAGGGCTCCTACAATGAGCAGTTCTTC; CDR3 protein: CACLAQGSYNEQFF
V gene: TRBV13; D gene: -; J gene: TRBJ2-2; clone size: once; CDR3 DNA: TGTGCCAGCAGCTTAGCCAGGGTTGGCACCGGGGAGCTGTTTTTT; CDR3 protein: CASSLARVGTGELFF
V gene: TRBV24-1; D gene: TRBD1; J gene: TRBJ1-4; clone size: -; CDR3 DNA: TGTGCCACCAGTGATTCCGCAGGGGGCGGTGAAAAACTGTTTTTT; CDR3 protein: CATSDSAGGGEKLFF
V gene: TRBV21-1; D gene: -; J gene: TRBJ1-6; clone size: few; CDR3 DNA: TGTGCCAGCAGCAACAGAGGGACAGGGCAGAATTCACCCCTCCACTTT; CDR3 protein: CASSNRGTGQNSPLHF
V gene: TRBV7-3; D gene: -; J gene: TRBJ1-1; clone size: -; CDR3 DNA: TGTGCCAGCAGCTTAATCAGGGGTCATGCTGAAGCTTTCTTT; CDR3 protein: CASSLIRGHAEAFF
V gene: TRBV24-1; D gene: -; J gene: TRBJ1-1; clone size: -; CDR3 DNA: TGTGCCACCCCAGGGGCAGGGACTGAAGCTTTCTTT; CDR3 protein: CATPGAGTEAFF
V gene: TRBV27; D gene: -; J gene: TRBJ1-1; clone size: -; CDR3 DNA: TGTGCCAGCAGGGCAAACAGGTCACCGAACACTGAAGCTTTCTTT; CDR3 protein: CASRANRSPNTEAFF
V gene: TRBV7-8; D gene: -; J gene: TRBJ2-7; clone size: -; CDR3 DNA: TGTGCCAGCAGCCCCCCGGGCTCCTACGAGCAGTACTTC; CDR3 protein: CASSPPGSYEQYF
V gene: TRBV5-1; D gene: -; J gene: TRBJ2-2; clone size: -; CDR3 DNA: TGCGCCAGCAGCCCGGGAACCGGGGAGCTGTTTTTT; CDR3 protein: CASSPGTGELFF
V gene: TRBV5-4; D gene: TRBD2; J gene: TRBJ2-2; clone size: -; CDR3 DNA: TGTGCCAGCAGCGGGGGGGGTTCCGGGACTCCCTTGAACACCGGGGAGCTGTTTTTT; CDR3 protein: CASSGGGSGTPLNTGELFF
V gene: TRBV3-1/TRBV3-2; D gene: TRBD1; J gene: TRBJ2-5; clone size: -; CDR3 DNA: TGTGCCAGCAGCCGTGGACAGGGGGCTTTTGGGGGAGAGACCCAGTACTTC; CDR3 protein: CASSRGQGAFGGETQYF
V gene: TRBV6-4; D gene: -; J gene: TRBJ1-2; clone size: few; CDR3 DNA: TGTGCCAGCAGTGACTCGGGGCGATCTAACTATGGCTACACCTTC; CDR3 protein: CASSDSGRSNYGYTF
V gene: TRBV10-3; D gene: TRBD1; J gene: TRBJ2-5; clone size: -; CDR3 DNA: TGTGCCATCAGTTCCGGGGACAGTCAAGAGACCCAGTACTTC; CDR3 protein: CAISSGDSQETQYF
V gene: TRBV6-6; D gene: TRBD1; J gene: TRBJ2-7; clone size: -; CDR3 DNA: TGTGCCAGCAGTTCCCGGGACAGGGGTAACTACGAGCAGTACTTC; CDR3 protein: CASSSRDRGNYEQYF
V gene: TRBV24-1; D gene: -; J gene: TRBJ1-2; clone size: -; CDR3 DNA: TGTGCCACCCGACCAGGGGATAACAGGGAAGTTGGCTACACCTTC; CDR3 protein: CATRPGDNREVGYTF
V gene: TRBV29-1; D gene: TRBD1; J gene: TRBJ2-1; clone size: -; CDR3 DNA: TGCAGCTCCACTGGGGACAGTAGCTCCTACAATGAGCAGTTCTTC; CDR3 protein: CSSTGDSSSYNEQFF
V gene: TRBV2; D gene: -; J gene: TRBJ2-4; clone size: few; CDR3 DNA: TGTGCCAGCGGATCTGAAACAGGGTATCCCAAAAACATTCAGTACTTC; CDR3 protein: CASGSETGYPKNIQYF
V gene: TRBV6-5; D gene: TRBD1; J gene: TRBJ1-6; clone size: -; CDR3 DNA: TGTGCCAGCAGTAGGGACAGCTGGCATAATTCACCCCTCCACTTT; CDR3 protein: CASSRDSWHNSPLHF
V gene: TRBV27; D gene: TRBD1; J gene: TRBJ1-1; clone size: few; CDR3 DNA: TGTGCCAGCAGTTACAGGGGAATGAACACTGAAGCTTTCTTT; CDR3 protein: CASSYRGMNTEAFF
V gene: TRBV6-1; D gene: TRBD1; J gene: TRBJ1-2; clone size: once; CDR3 DNA: TGTGCCAGCAGTGAAGCACAGGGGGGTGGCTATGGCTACACCTTC; CDR3 protein: CASSEAQGGGYGYTF
V gene: TRBV7-7; D gene: TRBD2; J gene: TRBJ2-1; clone size: -; CDR3 DNA: TGTGCCAGCAGCTTAGCGGGAGGGCTTTACAATGAGCAGTTCTTC; CDR3 protein: CASSLAGGLYNEQFF
V gene: TRBV20-1; D gene: -; J gene: TRBJ1-3; clone size: -; CDR3 DNA: TGCAGTGCTAGTCACGAGGCGGGAAACACCATATATTTT; CDR3 protein: CSASHEAGNTIYF
V gene: TRBV12-5; D gene: -; J gene: TRBJ2-5; clone size: -; CDR3 DNA: TGTGCTAGTGGTTTTGCAGGGGAAGAGACCCAGTACTTC; CDR3 protein: CASGFAGEETQYF
V gene: TRBV7-2; D gene: -; J gene: TRBJ2-1; clone size: once; CDR3 DNA: TGTGCCAGCAGCTCTCCCTTCGGTGGTTTGTTCAATGAGCAGTTCTTC; CDR3 protein: CASSSPFGGLFNEQFF
V gene: TRBV30; D gene: -; J gene: TRBJ2-5; clone size: -; CDR3 DNA: TGTGCCTGGGGAAGCGGGCAAGAGACCCAGTACTTC; CDR3 protein: CAWGSGQETQYF
V gene: TRBV7-8; D gene: TRBD2; J gene: TRBJ2-2; clone size: few; CDR3 DNA: TGTGCCAGCAGCCCAGCGGTGGGTGGAGTGATAGCGGGGAGGCACACCGGGGAGCTGTTTTTT; CDR3 protein: CASSPAVGGVIAGRHTGELFF
V gene: TRBV3-1/TRBV3-2; D gene: TRBD2; J gene: TRBJ2-7; clone size: -; CDR3 DNA: TGTGCCAGCAGCCAATCAATCACTAGCGGGAACCACGTCTACGAGCAGTACTTC; CDR3 protein: CASSQSITSGNHVYEQYF
V gene: TRBV5-5; D gene: -; J gene: TRBJ1-4; clone size: -; CDR3 DNA: TGTGCCAGCAGCTTACTGCCCTCGAATGAAAAACTGTTTTTT; CDR3 protein: CASSLLPSNEKLFF
V gene: TRBV2; D gene: -; J gene: TRBJ2-1; clone size: -; CDR3 DNA: TGTGCCAGCAGTGAAGTCCGGGGAGGTGAGCAGTTCTTC; CDR3 protein: CASSEVRGGEQFF
V gene: TRBV27; D gene: TRBD1; J gene: TRBJ1-2; clone size: -; CDR3 DNA: TGTGCCAGCAGTCTCTCGGGACAGGGGGCGCTTTACTATGGCTACACCTTC; CDR3 protein: CASSLSGQGALYYGYTF
V gene: TRBV2; D gene: TRBD2; J gene: TRBJ2-7; clone size: once; CDR3 DNA: TGTGCCAGCAGGGAGCGGGGGGCAGTACGGGAGCAGTACTTC; CDR3 protein: CASRERGAVREQYF